This T cell receptor beta chain was found in a study of blood T cell repertoires in COVID-19 (dated by TCRdb to the early 2020s). Regarding the complete study: The collaborator samples originated in the United States, Italy and Spain and spanned the acute and convalescent phases of COVID-19. Sample metadata almost always included a de-identified subject ID, COVID-19 status, age in years and sex. The material from the prospective study consisted of cDNA or gDNA derived from T cells, B-cell-depleted T cells, or PBMCs. Samples came from the ongoing ImmuneRACE study (first 160 participants) plus 1,254 subjects from 6 global collaborators. HLA class I and class II types, where available, came from metadata supplied by the sample provider rather than from assay-based typing. The dataset comprised deeply sampled blood TCRbeta repertoires from subjects exposed to, actively infected with, or recovered from COVID-19. A freely available public database, intended as a resource for researchers studying the immune response to SARS-CoV-2, is where the repertoires were released.

On this clone itself: The antigen it recognizes is unknown. No base-level quality is on record; no much larger clone is a single base apart.

TCRbeta CDR3 regions were amplified from genomic DNA by means of the immunoSEQ Assay, a bias-controlled multiplex PCR. Turning to the authors' computational methods: The number of nucleated cells in each sample was estimated from the amplification of reference gene primers within the assay. Sequence reads were collapsed and filtered to measure the absolute abundance of every unique TCRbeta CDR3 rearrangement. For each sample, productive Simpson clonality was calculated as the square root of Simpson's diversity index across productive rearrangements. The source is immuneACCESS, and TCRdb retained only in-frame sequences with V and J called. Part of the clones is not carried over; for the studies checked, unresolved V genes explain less than half of this, and the remainder is unexplained. That table gives V, J and clone size, and the DNA gave D and trimming. The sample data list some 150,000 clones, and around 90% of these were observed just once. Jointly, the top ten make up 1.5% of the sample.

The collaborating institutions used their own protocols to collect whole blood in K2EDTA tubes. For TCRbeta analysis, collaborator samples were shipped as frozen whole blood, as isolated PBMCs, or as DNA extracted from either sample type. From V the trimming removes 2 bases and from J it removes 0 bases, while the gene matches leave 4 bases of the junction unaccounted for. In the germline V gene (reference sequence), CDR1 corresponds to LNHDA and CDR2 to SQIVND. The CDR3 covers 15 residues, taking in both the cysteine and the phenylalanine. Only the CDR3 region is kept as DNA, spanning 45 bases read in frame from base 1. Findings and caveats that apply to the study as a whole: The quantity of clinical and demographic metadata differed by source and by participant and was supplied without curation.

Sequenced sample: peripheral blood. This TCR was sampled from a woman in her fifties or sixties with acute or convalescent COVID-19. This sequence uses TRBV19 and TRBJ2-7; 7 bases in the middle match TRBD1. The bases read TGTGCCAGTAGTATAAGGGGGACAGCCTCCTACGAGCAGTACTTC. This is translated as CASSIRGTASYEQYF. Beyond the CDR3, the reference TRBV19 and TRBJ2-7 genes provide the residues; the full variable domain reads: DGGITQSPKYLFRKEGQNVTLSCEQNLNHDAMYWYRQDPGQGLRLIYYSQIVNDFQKGDIAEGYSVSREKKESFPLTVTSAQKNPTAFYLCASSIRGTASYEQYFGPGTRLTVT.